This T cell receptor (beta chain) is from a study of T cells in Graves' hyperthyroidism and ophthalmopathy. From germline, CDR1 is KGHSH and CDR2 LQKENI. CDR3 length equals 13 residues. After removal of 2 bases from V and 8 bases from J, the junction contained 5 bases not matched to a gene. Researchers took RNA transcripts and amplified the TCR beta CDR3 regions from them. The primer set for the first-round RT-PCR of the TCR CDR3 was HTBI. TCRdb used MiXCR to reprocess the multiplex PCR reads, holding one entry per CDR3 protein. The sample consists of roughly 740,000 distinct CDR3 sequences, roughly 15% of them appearing once. At least ten counts were recorded for this clonotype.

The rearrangement links TRBV18 to TRBJ1-2; TRBD1 matches at 7 bases. The TCR sequence derives from a man aged 18-30 years with Graves' hyperthyroidism. The sequencing input was blood. This CDR3 reads CASSPDRVRGYTF. CDR3 nucleotides: TGTGCCAGCTCACCAGACAGGGTGAGAGGCTACACCTTC.